A selection of T cell receptor beta chains follows, all from one sample in a study of shared clonotypes between healthy human individuals. Sequencing used immunoSEQ multiplex PCR; TCRdb keeps in-frame clones, though not all of them. The sample shows more than 2 million clones, around 95% of them seen only once. Sequenced: naive CD4+ T cells sorted from blood. These receptors originate from a man aged 18 to 29 in good health. CDR3s include the opening cysteine and the closing phenylalanine or tryptophan. Each record gives: V gene, D gene, J gene, clone size, CDR3 protein, CDR3 DNA. The D gene is left open where the match is weak. Clone size is not always given. Where it is, it says once, few, many or a class for expanded clones.

>TRBV6-1|TRBD2|TRBJ2-1|NA
CASSEALAGRYNEQFF
TGTGCCAGCAGTGAAGCGCTAGCGGGGAGATACAATGAGCAGTTCTTC
>TRBV6-1|NA|TRBJ1-1|NA
CASRVEGNTEAFF
TGTGCCAGCAGGGTTGAAGGGAACACTGAAGCTTTCTTT
>TRBV7-2|NA|TRBJ1-3|NA
CASSLVAASGNTIYF
TGTGCCAGCAGCTTAGTGGCAGCCTCTGGAAACACCATATATTTT
>TRBV27|NA|TRBJ1-2|NA
CASSLSGPPANGYTF
TGTGCCAGCAGTTTAAGCGGACCCCCGGCCAATGGCTACACCTTC
>TRBV19|NA|TRBJ2-1|NA
CASLMRELTYNEQFF
TGTGCCAGCCTTATGAGGGAGTTGACCTACAATGAGCAGTTCTTC
>TRBV6-5|NA|TRBJ1-2|NA
CASFSQGYTF
TGTGCCAGCTTTTCGCAGGGCTACACCTTC
>TRBV30|NA|TRBJ1-1|NA
CAWRPGAATEAFF
TGTGCCTGGAGGCCAGGGGCGGCCACTGAAGCTTTCTTT
>TRBV7-6|NA|TRBJ2-7|NA
CASSPEASLGEQYF
TGTGCCAGCAGCCCGGAGGCTAGCCTCGGCGAGCAGTACTTC
>TRBV10-3|NA|TRBJ2-7|NA
CAITEGGGTNEQYF
TGTGCCATCACCGAGGGAGGAGGGACGAACGAGCAGTACTTC
>TRBV30|NA|TRBJ1-4|NA
CAWRTVEMGEKLFF
TGTGCCTGGAGAACTGTGGAGATGGGGGAAAAACTGTTTTTT
>TRBV2|TRBD1|TRBJ2-3|NA
CASRLTGGNSDTQYF
TGTGCCAGCAGACTGACAGGGGGAAACTCAGATACGCAGTATTTT
>TRBV11-3|NA|TRBJ1-1|NA
CASSLDRKQTEAFF
TGTGCCAGCAGCTTAGATCGTAAACAGACTGAAGCTTTCTTT
>TRBV7-3|NA|TRBJ1-6|NA
CASSLSRPDSSPLHF
TGTGCCAGCAGCTTAAGCCGTCCCGATAGTTCACCCCTCCACTTT
>TRBV2|TRBD2|TRBJ2-7|NA
CASSKTSGGPYEQYF
TGTGCCAGCAGTAAGACTAGCGGGGGCCCCTACGAGCAGTACTTC
>TRBV30|NA|TRBJ1-2|NA
CAWSGGYGYTF
TGTGCCTGGAGTGGTGGCTATGGCTACACCTTC
>TRBV2|NA|TRBJ1-6|NA
CASSEALTLSYNSPLHF
TGTGCCAGCAGTGAGGCACTGACCCTTTCATATAATTCACCCCTCCACTTT
>TRBV6-6|TRBD2|TRBJ2-3|NA
CASSDSGSDTDTQYF
TGTGCCAGCAGTGATAGCGGGAGTGACACAGATACGCAGTATTTT
>TRBV21-1|NA|TRBJ2-7|NA
CATPPRKSPYEQYF
TGTGCCACCCCACCCAGGAAATCACCCTACGAGCAGTACTTC
>TRBV7-2|NA|TRBJ2-2|NA
CASSRGGGRAGTGELFF
TGTGCCAGCAGTAGAGGAGGGGGCCGAGCGGGCACCGGGGAGCTGTTTTTT
>TRBV7-3|NA|TRBJ1-6|NA
CASSLSDGLNSPLHF
TGTGCCAGCAGCTTAAGCGACGGATTAAATTCACCCCTCCACTTT
>TRBV28|NA|TRBJ1-1|NA
CASSLLGASAEGGTEAFF
TGTGCCAGCAGTCTCCTTGGTGCTTCGGCCGAAGGGGGTACTGAAGCTTTCTTT
>TRBV27|TRBD1|TRBJ2-2|NA
CASSLYLTGPGELFF
TGTGCCAGCAGTTTATATCTGACAGGGCCCGGGGAGCTGTTTTTT
>TRBV9|NA|TRBJ1-6|once
CASSVGPVSSPLHF
TGTGCCAGCAGCGTAGGGCCGGTGAGTTCACCCCTCCACTTT
>TRBV4-3|NA|TRBJ2-2|NA
CASSQEYTNTGELFF
TGCGCCAGCAGCCAAGAGTACACGAACACCGGGGAGCTGTTTTTT
>TRBV28|NA|TRBJ1-1|NA
CASSQIPETEAFF
TGTGCCAGCAGCCAAATACCAGAGACTGAAGCTTTCTTT
>TRBV15|TRBD1|TRBJ2-7|NA
CATSRATGAYSYEQYF
TGTGCCACCAGCAGAGCCACAGGGGCTTACTCCTACGAGCAGTACTTC
>TRBV11-3|NA|TRBJ2-7|NA
CASSLIYTGYEQYF
TGTGCCAGCAGCTTGATATATACCGGCTACGAGCAGTACTTC
>TRBV27|TRBD2|TRBJ2-3|NA
CASSRTSGGWPDTQYF
TGTGCCAGCAGTCGGACTAGCGGGGGGTGGCCAGATACGCAGTATTTT
>TRBV5-4|TRBD1|TRBJ1-2|NA
CASSFRGKTSYYGYTF
TGTGCCAGCAGCTTCAGGGGGAAGACGAGTTACTATGGCTACACCTTC
>TRBV7-9|NA|TRBJ1-1|NA
CASSLAQVTEAFF
TGTGCCAGCAGCTTAGCACAGGTCACTGAAGCTTTCTTT
>TRBV4-3|NA|TRBJ2-1|once
CASSQGEGTDTYNEQFF
TGCGCCAGCAGCCAAGGTGAAGGGACTGATACCTACAATGAGCAGTTCTTC
>TRBV5-6|TRBD1|TRBJ1-2|NA
CASSPGQAFYGYTF
TGTGCCAGCAGCCCGGGACAGGCCTTCTATGGCTACACCTTC
>TRBV9|NA|TRBJ2-6|once
CASSPGGGTGANVLTF
TGTGCCAGCAGCCCTGGTGGAGGGACCGGGGCCAACGTCCTGACTTTC
>TRBV7-9|TRBD1|TRBJ1-2|NA
CASSPGQGNYGYTF
TGTGCCAGCAGCCCCGGACAGGGTAACTATGGCTACACCTTC
>TRBV27|NA|TRBJ2-1|NA
CASSLWLAPYNEQFF
TGTGCCAGCAGTTTATGGCTAGCACCTTACAATGAGCAGTTCTTC
>TRBV2|TRBD2|TRBJ2-7|NA
CASTLAGGVDEQYF
TGTGCCAGCACTTTAGCGGGAGGAGTCGACGAGCAGTACTTC
>TRBV5-1|TRBD2|TRBJ2-1|NA
CASSPSGTSGGHKNEQFF
TGCGCCAGCAGCCCGTCCGGGACTAGCGGGGGGCACAAAAATGAGCAGTTCTTC
>TRBV7-8|NA|TRBJ1-1|NA
CASSLEVGRANTEAFF
TGTGCCAGCAGCTTAGAGGTCGGCCGGGCGAACACTGAAGCTTTCTTT
>TRBV7-6|NA|TRBJ2-1|once
CASSRPHDNEQFF
TGTGCCAGCAGCCGTCCCCATGACAATGAGCAGTTCTTC
>TRBV29-1|TRBD2|TRBJ2-2|NA
CSVQKAGANTGELFF
TGCAGCGTTCAAAAGGCGGGGGCGAACACCGGGGAGCTGTTTTTT
>TRBV5-1|NA|TRBJ1-3|NA
CASSWVPGDFSGNTIYF
TGCGCCAGCAGCTGGGTGCCGGGCGATTTCTCTGGAAACACCATATATTTT
>TRBV7-2|TRBD1|TRBJ2-7|NA
CASSPYRDRALYEQYF
TGTGCCAGCAGCCCTTACCGGGACAGGGCCCTTTACGAGCAGTACTTC